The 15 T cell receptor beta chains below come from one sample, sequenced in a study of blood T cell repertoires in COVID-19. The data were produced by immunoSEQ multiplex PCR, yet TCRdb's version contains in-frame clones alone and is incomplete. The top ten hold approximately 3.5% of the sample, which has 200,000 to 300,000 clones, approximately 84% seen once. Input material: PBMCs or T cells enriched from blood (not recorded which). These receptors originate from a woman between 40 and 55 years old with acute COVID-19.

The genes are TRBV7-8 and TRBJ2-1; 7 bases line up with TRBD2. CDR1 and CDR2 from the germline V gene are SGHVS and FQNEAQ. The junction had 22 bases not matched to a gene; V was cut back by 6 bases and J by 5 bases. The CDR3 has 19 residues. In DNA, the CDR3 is TGTGCCAGCAGACACAAAGATAGGGGTGCGGGAGTTTCCCACAATGAGCAGTTCTTC. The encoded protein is CASRHKDRGAGVSHNEQFF.

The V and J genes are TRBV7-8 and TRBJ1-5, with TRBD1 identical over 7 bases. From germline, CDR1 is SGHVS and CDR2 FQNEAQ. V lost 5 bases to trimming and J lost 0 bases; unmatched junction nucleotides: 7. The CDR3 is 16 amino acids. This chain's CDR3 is CASSPQGSYSNQPQHF. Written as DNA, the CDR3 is TGTGCCAGCAGCCCACAGGGGAGTTATAGCAATCAGCCCCAGCATTTT.

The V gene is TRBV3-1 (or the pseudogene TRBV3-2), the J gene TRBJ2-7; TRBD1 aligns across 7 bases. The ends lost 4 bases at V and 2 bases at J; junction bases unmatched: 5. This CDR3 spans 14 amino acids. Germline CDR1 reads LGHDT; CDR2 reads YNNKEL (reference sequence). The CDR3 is CASSPGTATYEQYF. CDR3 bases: TGTGCCAGCAGCCCCGGGACAGCCACCTACGAGCAGTACTTC.

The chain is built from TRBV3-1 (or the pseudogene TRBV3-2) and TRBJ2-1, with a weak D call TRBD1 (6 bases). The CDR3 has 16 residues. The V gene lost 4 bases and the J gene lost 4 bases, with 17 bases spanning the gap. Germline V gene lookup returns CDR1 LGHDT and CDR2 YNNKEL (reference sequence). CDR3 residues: CASSPRAGDIYNEQFF. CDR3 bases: TGTGCCAGCAGCCCGCGGGCAGGGGATATATACAATGAGCAGTTCTTC.

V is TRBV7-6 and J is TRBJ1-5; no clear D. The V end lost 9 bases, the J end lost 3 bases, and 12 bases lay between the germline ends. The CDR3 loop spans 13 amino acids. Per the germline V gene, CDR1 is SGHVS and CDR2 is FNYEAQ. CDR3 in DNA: TGTGCCAGTGCAGGAGGGCTCAATCAGCCCCAGCATTTT. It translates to CASAGGLNQPQHF.

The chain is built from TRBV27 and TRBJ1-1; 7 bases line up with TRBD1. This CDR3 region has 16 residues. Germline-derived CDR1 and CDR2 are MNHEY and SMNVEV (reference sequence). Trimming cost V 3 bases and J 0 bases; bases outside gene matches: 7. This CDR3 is CASSLIGRGMNTEAFF. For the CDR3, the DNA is TGTGCCAGCAGTTTGATTGGCAGGGGGATGAACACTGAAGCTTTCTTT.

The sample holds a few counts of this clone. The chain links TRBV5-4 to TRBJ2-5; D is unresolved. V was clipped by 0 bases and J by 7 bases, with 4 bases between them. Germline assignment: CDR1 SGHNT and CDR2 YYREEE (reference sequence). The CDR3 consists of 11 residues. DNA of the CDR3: TGTGCCAGCAGCTTGGCGGGGACCCAGTACTTC. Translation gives CASSLAGTQYF.

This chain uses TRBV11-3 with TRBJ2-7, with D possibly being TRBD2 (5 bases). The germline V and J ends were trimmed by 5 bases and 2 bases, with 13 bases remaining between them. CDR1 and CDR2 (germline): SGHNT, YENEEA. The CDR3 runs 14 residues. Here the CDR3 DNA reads TGTGCCAGCAGCGTCCGGGGTGGGCCCTACGAGCAGTACTTC. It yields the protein CASSVRGGPYEQYF.

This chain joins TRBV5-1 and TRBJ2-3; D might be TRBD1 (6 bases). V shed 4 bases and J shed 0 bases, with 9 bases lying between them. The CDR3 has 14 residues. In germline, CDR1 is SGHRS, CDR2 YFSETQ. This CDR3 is CASSIGQSTDTQYF. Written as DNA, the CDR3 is TGCGCCAGCAGCATCGGACAGAGCACAGATACGCAGTATTTT.

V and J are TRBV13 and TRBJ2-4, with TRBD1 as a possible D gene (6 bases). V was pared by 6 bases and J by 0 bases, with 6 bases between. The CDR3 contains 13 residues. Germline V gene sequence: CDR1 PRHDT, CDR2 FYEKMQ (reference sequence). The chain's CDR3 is CASRGAAKNIQYF. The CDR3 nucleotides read TGTGCCAGCAGGGGGGCAGCCAAAAACATTCAGTACTTC.

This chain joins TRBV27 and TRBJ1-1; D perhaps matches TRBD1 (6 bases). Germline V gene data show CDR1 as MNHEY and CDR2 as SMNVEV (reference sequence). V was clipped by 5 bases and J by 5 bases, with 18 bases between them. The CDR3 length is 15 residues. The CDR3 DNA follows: TGTGCCAGCAGTCTAAAGCAAGGGGGTGGAACTGAAGCTTTCTTT. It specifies CASSLKQGGGTEAFF.

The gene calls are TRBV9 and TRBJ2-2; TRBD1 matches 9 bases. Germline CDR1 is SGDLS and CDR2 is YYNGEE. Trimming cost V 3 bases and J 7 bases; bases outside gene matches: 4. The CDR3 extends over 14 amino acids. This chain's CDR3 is CASSDRGQNGELFF. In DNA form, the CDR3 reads TGTGCCAGCAGCGACAGGGGGCAGAACGGGGAGCTGTTTTTT.

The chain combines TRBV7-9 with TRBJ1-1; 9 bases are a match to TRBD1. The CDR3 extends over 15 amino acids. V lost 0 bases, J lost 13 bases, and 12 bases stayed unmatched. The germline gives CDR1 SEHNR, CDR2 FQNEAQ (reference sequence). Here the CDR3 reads CASSLAQPDRGFGFF. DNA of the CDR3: TGTGCCAGCAGCTTAGCGCAGCCGGACAGGGGATTCGGTTTCTTT.

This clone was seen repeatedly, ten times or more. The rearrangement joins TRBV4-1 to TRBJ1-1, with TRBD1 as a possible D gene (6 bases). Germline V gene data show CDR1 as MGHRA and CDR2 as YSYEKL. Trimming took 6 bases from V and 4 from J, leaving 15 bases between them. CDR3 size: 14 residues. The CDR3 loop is CASSGRTVGTEAFF. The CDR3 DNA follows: TGCGCCAGCAGTGGACGGACAGTCGGCACTGAAGCTTTCTTT.

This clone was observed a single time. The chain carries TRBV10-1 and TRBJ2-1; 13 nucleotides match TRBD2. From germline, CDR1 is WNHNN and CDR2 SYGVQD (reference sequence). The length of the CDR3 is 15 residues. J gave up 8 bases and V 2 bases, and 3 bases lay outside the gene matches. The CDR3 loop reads CASSEGLAGVYEQFF. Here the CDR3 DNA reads TGCGCCAGCAGTGAGGGACTAGCGGGAGTTTATGAGCAGTTCTTC.